This T cell receptor (beta chain) was recorded in a study of CD8 T cells in ankylosing spondylitis. The CDR3 consists of 9 residues. CDR1 and CDR2 from the germline V gene are SGHKS and YYEKEE (reference sequence). With regard to this clonotype: Its target is not known. Relative to the germline gene, one junction end is altered; a read error may explain this.

Findings of the study overall: Clones linked to the disease showed a CD8+ phenotype. They occurred at relatively low frequencies in peripheral blood. Characteristic, it appeared, of ankylosing spondylitis blood was a TCR beta motif of seven or eight highly homologous variants.

Each TCR beta library was made by quantitative 5'-RACE that incorporated molecular barcodes. TCRdb processed the 5' RACE reads anew with MiXCR; each CDR3 protein has one entry. The sample holds 250,000 to 350,000 distinct CDR3 sequences, 8% seen once. The sample comprised blood, either unsorted or a sorted T cell fraction (not recorded which). The J gene is TRBJ2-3, the V gene TRBV5-5; a possible D gene is TRBD1 (6 bases). The clonotype was recovered from a male donor with ankylosing spondylitis. The CDR3 region is CASSQDSPF. The CDR3 coding sequence is TGTGCCAGCAGCCAGGACAGCCCTTTT.